What follows is one TCR beta chain and its context. The sample originates from a study of T-cell memory formation after mild COVID-19. On the study more broadly: TCR clustering was largely donor specific.

TCRdb fed the 5' RACE reads into MiXCR, producing one record per CDR3 protein. The sample lists around 200,000 distinct CDR3 sequences; just over 9.5% were seen once. The CDR3 extends over 15 amino acids. CDR1 is DFQATT, CDR2 SNEGSKA, per germline (reference sequence). With 0 bases clipped from V and 6 bases from J, the junction kept 8 bases outside the gene matches. The rearrangement uses TRBV20-1 and TRBJ2-4; 7 positions agree with TRBD1. This TCR came from a young man who had mild COVID-19 (a few samples of this study predate the infection). Cell type and time point are not known. Material for sequencing was PBMCs or a T cell subset sorted from them (not recorded which). This CDR3 is CSAREGRGRSNIQYF. CDR3 DNA: TGCAGTGCTAGAGAAGGAAGGGGGCGATCAAACATTCAGTACTTC.